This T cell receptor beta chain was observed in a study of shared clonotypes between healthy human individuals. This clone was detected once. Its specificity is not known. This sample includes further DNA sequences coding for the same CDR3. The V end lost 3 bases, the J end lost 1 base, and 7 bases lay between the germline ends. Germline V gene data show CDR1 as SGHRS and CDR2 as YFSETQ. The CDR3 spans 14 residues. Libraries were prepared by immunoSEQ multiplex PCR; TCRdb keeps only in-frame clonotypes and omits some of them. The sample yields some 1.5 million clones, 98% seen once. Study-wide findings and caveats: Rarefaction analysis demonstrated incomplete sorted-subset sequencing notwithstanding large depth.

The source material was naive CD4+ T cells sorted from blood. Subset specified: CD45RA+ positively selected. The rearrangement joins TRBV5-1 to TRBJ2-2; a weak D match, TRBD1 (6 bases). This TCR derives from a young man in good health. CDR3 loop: CASSSGQNTGELFF. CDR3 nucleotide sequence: TGCGCCAGCAGCTCGGGACAGAACACCGGGGAGCTGTTTTTT.